What follows describes a single T cell receptor beta chain. Its antigen specificity is not known. No per-base quality is available; no much larger clone lies one base away. The time point label of this sample denotes: individuals recovered from natural SARS-CoV-2 infection. The immunoSEQ Assay was the method used to sequence TCRbeta CDR3 regions. After extraction, genomic DNA underwent amplification by bias-controlled multiplex PCR, followed by high-throughput sequencing. The source study handled its data this way. Collapsing and filtering of sequences were performed to quantify the absolute abundance of each unique TCRbeta CDR3 region. T cell fraction was estimated by normalization of TCRbeta template counts to usable DNA, with usable DNA being measured through amplification of reference genes present in all nucleated cells. Repertoire TCRs were annotated as SARS-CoV-2-specific when V gene, CDR3 amino acid sequence and J gene were exactly matched to a known reactive TCR set. The reference SARS-CoV-2 TCR set came from MIRA and was filtered for enrichment in COVID-19-positive ImmuneCODE repertoires, removing public or cross-reactive TCRs. Based on the MIRA antigens, annotated TCRs were further analysed at the level of specific ORF or position within ORF. Breadth was defined as annotated unique rearrangements over total unique productive rearrangements; depth was the summed frequency of those rearrangements. Two-sided Wilcoxon rank-sum tests were applied when comparing TCR breadth between groups. TCRdb's version of the immuneACCESS table is confined to in-frame rearrangements and falls short of the full clone set. An unresolved V gene accounts for under half of the shortfall where checked; the remainder is of unknown origin. The V and J calls and clone size were taken over from that table, and D and trimming were inferred from the DNA. Present in this sample are about 180,000 clones, around 88% of which were seen just once. In total, the top ten clones hold more than 4.5% of the sample.

The data derive from a study of Ad26.COV2.S vaccination and SARS-CoV-2 variants (TCRdb year 2021). The study in broad terms: The specificity and breadth of SARS-CoV-2-reactive T cell receptors after Ad26.COV2.S vaccination were assessed by TCRbeta repertoire sequencing. The TCR-sequenced set comprised approximately 32 samples: around 20 Ad26.COV2.S vaccine recipients, 5 placebo recipients and 8 SARS-CoV-2 convalescent individuals. Results and caveats for the whole study, not just this receptor: Higher spike-specific TCR breadth was observed in Ad26.COV2.S recipients than in placebo recipients (P = 0.0014). Substantial breadth of spike-specific CD8+ and CD4+ T cell responses was reported after vaccination. Vaccine and placebo recipients had similar non-spike TCR breadth, a finding consistent with the vaccine containing only spike. It was noted by the authors that total T cell responses may have been underestimated by the TCR breadth and depth analyses.

Looking up the germline V gene (reference sequence) yields CDR1 SEHNR and CDR2 FQNEAQ. Clipping removes 4 bases from V and 6 bases from J, with 6 as the unmatched junction base count. Inclusive of the bounding cysteine and phenylalanine, the CDR3 is 14 residues long. CDR3 DNA is the only sequence kept; it has 42 bases, read in frame from the first base. The chain is made from TRBV7-9 and TRBJ1-2; the central 9 bases match TRBD1. This TCR came from a human donor who had recovered from COVID-19. The material was peripheral blood, obtained after recovery from COVID-19. The sequenced DNA is TGTGCCAGCAGCTCCACAGGGGGCGGAAATGGCTACACCTTC. This encodes CASSSTGGGNGYTF.